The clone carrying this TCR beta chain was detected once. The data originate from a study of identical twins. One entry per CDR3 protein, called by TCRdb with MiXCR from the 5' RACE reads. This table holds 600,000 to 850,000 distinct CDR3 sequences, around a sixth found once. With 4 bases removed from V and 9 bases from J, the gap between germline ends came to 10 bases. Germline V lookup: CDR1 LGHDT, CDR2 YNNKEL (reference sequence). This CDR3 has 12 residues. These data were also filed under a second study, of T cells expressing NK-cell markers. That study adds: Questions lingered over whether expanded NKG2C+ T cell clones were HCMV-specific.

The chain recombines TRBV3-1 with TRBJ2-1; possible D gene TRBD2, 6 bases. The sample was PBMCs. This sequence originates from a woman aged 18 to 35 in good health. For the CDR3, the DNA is TGTGCCAGCAGCCCCCGGGGGTTTGAGCAGTTCTTC. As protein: CASSPRGFEQFF.